Each of the 5 T cell receptor beta chains below was sequenced from the same sample in a study of cytomegalovirus exposure and HLA in healthy donors. PCR amplification relied on 60 Vbeta primers (plus 13 Jbeta primers). The method was immunoSEQ multiplex PCR; TCRdb's version includes in-frame clones alone and lacks a portion of them. The sample includes 150,000 to 200,000 clones, about nine tenths seen only once; the top ten take about 1%. Source material: PBMCs. These receptors all come from a boy between 2 and 15 years old in good health and CMV-seronegative.

The chain joins TRBV5-4 to TRBJ2-1; 11 nucleotides line up with TRBD2. Germline V CDR1 and CDR2: SGHNT, YYREEE (reference sequence). The CDR3 totals 14 residues. The V gene end was trimmed by 5 bases and the J gene end by 5 bases; junction bases not matched to a gene: 3. CDR3: CASRILAGDNEQFF. CDR3 bases: TGTGCCAGCAGGATACTAGCGGGGGACAATGAGCAGTTCTTC.

This chain uses TRBV6-6 with TRBJ2-2; D not resolved. Trimming cost V 6 bases and J 0 bases, with 11 bases left between them. Per germline, CDR1 MNHNY and CDR2 SVGAGI (reference sequence). The CDR3 length is 15 residues. CDR3 in DNA: TGTGCCAGCAGAAGACACAGCTCGAACACCGGGGAGCTGTTTTTT. Translation: CASRRHSSNTGELFF.

J is TRBJ1-1 and V is TRBV18; D gene ambiguous. Germline V gives CDR1 KGHSH, CDR2 LQKENI. V dropped 3 bases and J dropped 3 bases, with 11 bases sitting between them. The CDR3 is 14 amino acids. The CDR3 DNA reads as TGTGCCAGCTCACCTTGGTCTCGGGACACTGAAGCTTTCTTT. This encodes CASSPWSRDTEAFF.

The chain uses TRBV30 and TRBJ2-1; tentatively, D is TRBD2 (5 bases). With 8 bases removed from V and 2 bases from J, the gap between germline ends came to 10 bases. This CDR3 is 12 amino acids long. The germline V gene has CDR1 GTSNPN and CDR2 SVGIG (reference sequence). The CDR3 is CAQAVPYNEQFF. The CDR3 coding sequence is TGTGCCCAAGCGGTTCCCTACAATGAGCAGTTCTTC.

This chain connects TRBV5-6 to TRBJ2-5; the D gene is possibly TRBD1 (6 bases). The J call may be faulty, since TRBJ2-7 better matches the DNA end. The CDR3 has 15 residues. Germline V lookup: CDR1 SGHDT, CDR2 YYEEEE. CDR3 sequence: CASSLAVRDKYEQYF. The CDR3 DNA reads TGTGCCAGCAGCTTGGCCGTTAGGGACAAATACGAGCAGTACTTC.